This T cell receptor (beta chain) emerged from a study of cytomegalovirus exposure and HLA in healthy donors. The PCR was carried out with 60 Vbeta primers and 13 Jbeta primers. This table comes from immunoSEQ multiplex PCR, and its TCRdb copy is limited to in-frame clones, with some not included. This sample's table reports some 140,000 clones. Germline CDR1 reads LNHDA; CDR2 reads SQIVND (reference sequence). Trimming took 5 bases from V and 3 from J, leaving 16 bases between them. The CDR3 contains 15 residues. Sequenced: PBMCs. The origin of this receptor is an older woman in good health and CMV-seronegative. The chain recombines TRBV19 with TRBJ1-1; D may be TRBD1 (6 bases). The chain's CDR3 is CASSRPGGRDTEAFF. The CDR3 bases are TGTGCCAGTAGTCGCCCCGGGGGGCGGGACACTGAAGCTTTCTTT.